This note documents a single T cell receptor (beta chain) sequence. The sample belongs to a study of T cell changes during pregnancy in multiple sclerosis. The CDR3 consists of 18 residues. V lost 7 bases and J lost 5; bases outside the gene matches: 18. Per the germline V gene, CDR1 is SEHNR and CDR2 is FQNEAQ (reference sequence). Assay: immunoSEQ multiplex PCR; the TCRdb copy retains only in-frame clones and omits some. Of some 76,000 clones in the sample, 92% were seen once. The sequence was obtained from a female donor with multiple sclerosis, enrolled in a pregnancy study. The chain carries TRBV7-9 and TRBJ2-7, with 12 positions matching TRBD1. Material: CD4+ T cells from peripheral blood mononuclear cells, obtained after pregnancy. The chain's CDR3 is CASTEGQGAQGKLNEQYF. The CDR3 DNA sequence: TGTGCCAGCACCGAGGGACAGGGGGCGCAGGGTAAGCTCAACGAGCAGTACTTC.